The T cell receptor (beta chain) under discussion was sequenced for a study of blood T cells in healthy people across ages. This clonotype was observed many times. CDR1 SQVTM and CDR2 ANQGSEA come from the germline V gene. With 3 bases removed from V and 5 bases from J, the gap between germline ends came to 20 bases. The CDR3 covers 15 residues. It was with a sample-barcoded 5' primer and a J-beta primer mix that a second PCR of about 6 to 11 cycles was run. TCRdb redid the calling of the 5' RACE reads with MiXCR, one entry per CDR3 protein. Of about 1.6 million distinct CDR3 sequences in the sample, about 31% were seen once.

The receptor's source is a young woman in good health. The sample was blood. This rearrangement joins TRBV29-1 to TRBJ2-7; D possibly matches TRBD1 or TRBD2 (7 bases each). This CDR3 reads CSVDEGRGRLNEQYF. CDR3 sequence (DNA): TGCAGCGTTGACGAAGGGAGGGGGCGCTTGAACGAGCAGTACTTC.